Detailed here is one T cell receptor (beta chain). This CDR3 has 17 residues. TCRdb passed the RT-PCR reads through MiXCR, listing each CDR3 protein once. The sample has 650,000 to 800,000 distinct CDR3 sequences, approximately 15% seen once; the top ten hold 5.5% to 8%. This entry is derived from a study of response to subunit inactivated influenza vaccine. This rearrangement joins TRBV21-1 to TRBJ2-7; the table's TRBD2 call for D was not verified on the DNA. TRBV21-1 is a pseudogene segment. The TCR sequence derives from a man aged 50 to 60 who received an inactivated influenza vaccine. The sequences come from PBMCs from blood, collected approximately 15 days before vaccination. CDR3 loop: CASSRYSGDPPSYEQYF. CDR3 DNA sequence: TGTGCCAGCAGCAGGTATAGCGGGGACCCCCCGAGCTACGAGCAGTACTTC.